Listed below are T cell receptor beta chains from one sample, sequenced in a study of T cells expressing NK-cell markers. TCRdb reprocessed the 5' RACE reads and reports one entry per CDR3 protein, with no DNA. The listing records 140,000 or so distinct CDR3 sequences. Sequencing was carried out using blood T cells: a sorted CD56 or NKG2C T cell subset, CD4+ or CD8+ T cells, or bulk PBMC T cells (not recorded which). All receptors come from a man aged 18 to 29 in good health. The CDR3 runs from the conserved cysteine through the conserved F or W.

>TRBJ2-1|TRBV11-2
CASSQLYNEQFF
>TRBJ2-3|TRBV6-2/TRBV6-3
CASSYSLAGPSTDTQYF
>TRBJ2-2|TRBV7-3
CASSFLDRDGSGELFF
>TRBJ2-1|TRBV20-1
CSARPVGSGSEQFF
>TRBJ2-2|TRBV27
CASSLSPSGATGELFF
>TRBJ1-4|TRBV6-1
CATKASDRGSEKLFF
>TRBJ2-3|TRBV5-1
CASSLGPGASTDTQYF
>TRBJ2-7|TRBV12-3/TRBV12-4
CASSATPNHEQYF
>TRBJ2-3|TRBV28
CASSLLTSGSGIGDTQYF
>TRBJ2-5|TRBV20-1
CSARDLDSQETQYF
>TRBJ2-3|TRBV7-2
CASSLEGLAGRDTQYF
>TRBJ1-1|TRBV20-1
CSARSGRENTEAFF
>TRBJ2-3|TRBV4-1
CASSQDLGYRADTQYF
>TRBJ2-1|TRBV24-1
CATSDPDLKGEQFF
>TRBJ2-4|TRBV4-3
CASSQDLQGGGNIQYF
>TRBJ2-3|TRBV12-3/TRBV12-4
CASQSYEGQYF
>TRBJ1-5|TRBV6-1
CASSPQGVNNQPQHF
>TRBJ1-5|TRBV2
CASREPGQGANSNQPQHF
>TRBJ2-1|TRBV10-2
CASGRVSSYNEQFF
>TRBJ1-1|TRBV12-3/TRBV12-4
CASSFGQDYTEAFF
>TRBJ1-4|TRBV4-3
CASSQQTGAYEKLFF
>TRBJ1-1|TRBV30
CAWSVQPEAFF
>TRBJ2-1|TRBV5-1
CASSLGTGSFNEQFF
>TRBJ2-3|TRBV24-1
CATSGAATDTQYF
>TRBJ2-1|TRBV12-3/TRBV12-4
CASSFGLAGNEQFF
>TRBJ2-1|TRBV5-8
CASSFYRGNEQFF
>TRBJ1-3|TRBV4-2
CASSQEIAASSGNTIYF
>TRBJ2-1|TRBV4-2
CASSQSYRTSGNNEQFF
>TRBJ2-3|TRBV14
CASSQEVQLSRYTDTQYF
>TRBJ2-3|TRBV12-3/TRBV12-4
CASSLAGGGGTDTQYF
>TRBJ2-1|TRBV12-3/TRBV12-4
CASSLETYNEQFF
>TRBJ2-5|TRBV10-3
CAISGIKGQGPQETQYF
>TRBJ2-7|TRBV7-9
CASSLGVEQYF
>TRBJ2-5|TRBV25-1
CASSDAGSGETQYF
>TRBJ2-7|TRBV20-1
CSPNLAAASYEQYF
>TRBJ1-2|TRBV27
CAISGGAGGYTF
>TRBJ2-1|TRBV2
CASKEEGSSYNEQFF
>TRBJ2-3|TRBV12-3/TRBV12-4
CASRGGIGTDTQYF
>TRBJ2-1|TRBV6-5
CATEGWTSGRGSYNEQFF
>TRBJ2-6|TRBV24-1
CATSDRVSSSGANVLTF
>TRBJ2-5|TRBV5-1
CASSPYTPKETQYF